This T cell receptor beta chain comes out of a study of blood T cell repertoires in COVID-19. Study-level background: Donors in the United States, Italy and Spain gave samples during acute or convalescent COVID-19. The analysed material was cDNA or gDNA that came from T cells, B-cell-depleted T cells, or PBMCs.

Methods used by the authors: Estimation of nucleated cell counts relied on the amplification of reference gene primers. Clones were sequenced by immunoSEQ multiplex PCR, and TCRdb holds only the in-frame ones, with some missing. The V and J calls and clone size are taken from that table; D and trimming were inferred from the DNA. The table records 35,000 to 45,000 clones, 70% to 90% of them present only once. Trimming took 6 bases from V and 15 from J; bases not matched to a gene: 9. CDR3 length equals 12 residues. Material: peripheral blood. The source is an elderly woman with acute or convalescent COVID-19. The gene calls are TRBV12-3 or TRBV12-4 and TRBJ1-5, with TRBD1 matching 9 bases. CDR3 nucleotide sequence: TGTGCCAGCAGCGGGGGGACAGGGAAAAGGCATTTT. Translated: CASSGGTGKRHF.